These 11 T cell receptor beta chains were all obtained from the same sample, sequenced in a study of T-cell memory formation after mild COVID-19. Each CDR3 protein is one row after TCRdb ran MiXCR on the 5' RACE reads. The sample carries a few hundred thousand distinct CDR3 sequences, 27% recorded once. The specimen was PBMCs or a T cell subset sorted from them (not recorded which). The source is an adult woman who had mild COVID-19 (a few samples of this study predate the infection). Cell type and time point are not known.

The chain carries TRBV6-2 or TRBV6-3 and TRBJ1-5, with D unresolved. The germline CDR1 and CDR2 sequences are MNHEY and SVGEGT. V was cut by 7 bases and J by 0 bases, with 13 bases left in between. This CDR3 has 15 amino acids. This CDR3 reads CASKSGVVSNQPQHF. The CDR3 region has the DNA TGTGCCAGCAAGAGTGGTGTGGTTAGCAATCAGCCCCAGCATTTT.

The chain recombines TRBV7-2 with TRBJ1-6; the D is unclear. CDR3 length equals 13 residues. Trimming removed 0 bases at V and 11 bases at J, with 8 bases between. Germline lookup yields CDR1 SGHTA and CDR2 FQGNSA. DNA of the CDR3: TGTGCCAGCAGCTTAGCGAGAATTGCACCCCTCCACTTT. Its translation: CASSLARIAPLHF.

The chain joins TRBV5-1 to TRBJ2-7; 7 bases line up with TRBD2. V gave up 1 base and J gave up 3 bases; unmatched junction bases: 10. Germline V lookup: CDR1 SGHRS, CDR2 YFSETQ. This CDR3 contains 16 residues. The CDR3 reads CASSLQGGPAIYEQYF. For the CDR3, the DNA is TGCGCCAGCAGCTTGCAGGGAGGGCCTGCCATCTACGAGCAGTACTTC.

A few counts support this clonotype. The rearrangement joins TRBV20-1 to TRBJ1-1; the match to TRBD1 covers 12 bases. The germline V gene has CDR1 DFQATT and CDR2 SNEGSKA (reference sequence). V lost 6 bases and J lost 6; bases outside the gene matches: 5. CDR3 size: 13 residues. The CDR3 region is CSAIRDRGPEAFF. In DNA, the CDR3 is TGCAGTGCAATCCGGGACAGGGGGCCTGAAGCTTTCTTT.

At least ten counts were recorded for this clonotype. The chain combines TRBV24-1 with TRBJ1-2, with D unresolved. In germline, CDR1 is KGHDR, CDR2 SFDVKD. This CDR3 is built from 15 residues. The V end was cut by 5 bases, the J end by 2 bases, with 14 bases between. The CDR3 spells CATSASYERNYGYTF. DNA of the CDR3: TGTGCCACCAGTGCCTCCTACGAGAGAAACTATGGCTACACCTTC.

This clonotype showed up just a few times. The chain recombines TRBV24-1 with TRBJ2-1; 13 bases are a match to TRBD2. Trimming cost V 5 bases and J 4 bases; bases outside gene matches: 10. Germline CDR1 is KGHDR and CDR2 is SFDVKD. The CDR3 loop spans 18 amino acids. The CDR3 sequence: CATSGGLAGEEVYNEQFF. The CDR3 DNA follows: TGTGCCACCAGTGGCGGACTAGCGGGAGAGGAGGTATACAATGAGCAGTTCTTC.

DNA of the CDR3: TGTGCCAGCAGCGTAGCCCTTTCGGGGGCGAGGGGCTACACCTTC. This translates into CASSVALSGARGYTF. This sequence joins TRBV9 and TRBJ1-2, with D maybe TRBD1 (6 bases). V gave up 0 bases and J gave up 8 bases, with 17 bases separating them. CDR1 and CDR2 (germline): SGDLS, YYNGEE. This CDR3 has 15 amino acids.

This clonotype appeared a few times. The chain has TRBV6-1 and TRBJ2-7, with 10 bases fitting TRBD1. The CDR3 loop spans 15 amino acids. Germline CDR1 reads MNHNS; CDR2 reads SASEGT. V shed 2 bases, J shed 4 bases, and the junction held 5 bases outside the gene matches. CDR3 DNA: TGTGCCAGCAGTGAACCCGGGACAGGGGATTACGAGCAGTACTTC. Residues: CASSEPGTGDYEQYF.

The CDR3 nucleotides read TGTGCCAGCAGAGATAACAGGGAGAACACTGAAGCTTTCTTT. Protein product: CASRDNRENTEAFF. The chain recombines TRBV2 with TRBJ1-1; D might be TRBD1 (6 bases). The CDR3 is 14 amino acids. CDR1 is SNHLY and CDR2 is FYNNEI in the germline V gene. V lost 6 bases and J 1 base, leaving 12 bases between the germline ends.

There are a few counts of this clonotype. This rearrangement joins TRBV7-8 to TRBJ2-1; perhaps TRBD1 as D (6 bases). The CDR3 is made up of 17 amino acids. The germline V gene encodes CDR1 SGHVS and CDR2 FQNEAQ. With 2 bases removed from V and 1 base from J, the gap between germline ends came to 15 bases. CDR3 loop: CASSLPRMRGSYNEQFF. CDR3 coding DNA: TGTGCCAGCAGCTTACCCCGAATGAGGGGGTCCTACAATGAGCAGTTCTTC.

This chain links TRBV25-1 with TRBJ2-2; maybe TRBD1 (5 bases). Germline V CDR1 and CDR2: MGHDK, SYGVNS. The CDR3 consists of 14 residues. V was clipped by 4 bases and J by 4 bases, with 10 bases between them. CDR3 amino acids: CASSVGQGTGELFF. The CDR3 nucleotides read TGTGCCAGCAGTGTTGGGCAGGGCACCGGGGAGCTGTTTTTT.